In its sample, the clone carrying this TCR beta chain ranks as medium-sized. Its antigen is currently unknown. The sample is drawn from a study of immune heterogeneity within non-small cell lung tumors. The CDR3 totals 16 residues. CDR1 and CDR2 (germline): GTSNPN, SVGIG (reference sequence). Trimming pared 0 bases from V and 0 bases from J, leaving 11 bases between. The TCR beta CDR3 region was amplified by multiplex PCR employing 32 V and 13 J primers. TCRdb called the multiplex PCR reads again in MiXCR, with one record for every CDR3 protein. Of more than 5,000 distinct CDR3 sequences in the sample, approximately 22% were seen once. Study-wide points: Statistically, local T-cell clonality exhibited a moderate yet significant correlation with local tumor mutational burden (R approximately 0.33).

Samples each supplied approximately 0.55 ug of bulk tumor genomic DNA as template. Biopsies, several per primary tumor and spaced far apart, were collected during surgery. Patients went through curative surgery, and their non-small cell lung cancer was untreated and newly diagnosed. This TCR derives from a female donor with non-small cell lung cancer. The genes are TRBV30 and TRBJ1-4; D call uncertain. The sequenced sample was lung tumor tissue. This CDR3 is CAWSVNRVSTNEKLFF. DNA for the CDR3: TGTGCCTGGAGTGTAAACCGGGTTTCAACTAATGAAAAACTGTTTTTT.